These T cell receptor beta chains were read from a single sample in a study of control samples from healthy donors and cancer patients. TCRdb's table, derived via immunoSEQ multiplex PCR, lists solely in-frame clones and lacks some. The data contain about 92,000 clones, roughly four fifths of them seen just once; the ten biggest clones take up over 7.5%. Sequenced input: blood. Receptors originate from a woman in her fifties or sixties in good health. CDR3s include the opening cysteine and the closing phenylalanine or tryptophan. Fields, in order: CDR3 length, J gene, clone size, D gene, V gene, CDR3 protein, CDR3 DNA. D genes are given only for firm matches. Clone sizes are given selectively: once, few, many, or a class where the clone is expanded.

13	TRBJ1-6	.	.	TRBV9	CASSATGISPLHF	TGTGCCAGCAGCGCAACAGGGATTTCACCCCTCCACTTT
15	TRBJ1-5	.	.	TRBV28	CASRFYRYSNQPQHF	TGTGCCAGCAGATTTTACAGATATAGCAATCAGCCCCAGCATTTT
16	TRBJ2-5	.	TRBD2	TRBV5-8	CASSFRLAAWRETQYF	TGTGCCAGCAGCTTCCGACTAGCCGCTTGGAGAGAGACCCAGTACTTC
14	TRBJ1-4	few	.	TRBV7-9	CAISGGRFNEKLFF	TGTGCCATCAGTGGGGGCCGCTTTAATGAAAAACTGTTTTTT
11	TRBJ1-1	once	.	TRBV7-9	CASGRNTEAFF	TGTGCCTCCGGGCGGAACACTGAAGCTTTCTTT
16	TRBJ2-7	.	TRBD1	TRBV5-1	CASSMVGTGTGGEQYF	TGCGCCAGCAGCATGGTCGGTACCGGGACAGGGGGCGAGCAGTACTTC
12	TRBJ2-7	.	.	TRBV7-9	CASSLQGYEQYF	TGTGCCAGCAGCTTACAGGGGTACGAGCAGTACTTC
16	TRBJ2-1	once	.	TRBV2	CASSRTGESSYNEQFF	TGTGCCAGCAGTCGGACTGGTGAAAGCTCCTACAATGAGCAGTTCTTC
14	TRBJ1-6	.	.	TRBV27	CASGLSSYNSPLHF	TGTGCCAGCGGATTGAGCTCCTATAATTCACCCCTCCACTTT
13	TRBJ2-7	.	.	TRBV6-5	CAVLRAASYEQYF	TGTGCCGTGCTTAGGGCGGCCTCCTACGAGCAGTACTTC
17	TRBJ2-6	.	.	TRBV7-6	CASSLGAPGAGANVLTF	TGTGCCAGCAGCTTAGGGGCCCCGGGGGCTGGGGCCAACGTCCTGACTTTC
15	TRBJ1-2	.	.	TRBV3-1/TRBV3-2	CASSHWTDASYGYTF	TGTGCCAGCAGCCATTGGACCGATGCTAGCTATGGCTACACCTTC
14	TRBJ1-1	few	.	TRBV2	CASNLGSGVAEAFF	TGTGCCAGCAATTTGGGCAGCGGGGTGGCTGAAGCTTTCTTT
15	TRBJ2-3	.	.	TRBV11-3	CASSLGERATDTQYF	TGTGCCAGCAGCTTAGGTGAGCGGGCCACAGATACGCAGTATTTT
12	TRBJ1-5	few	.	TRBV5-8	CASSLPPGPQHF	TGTGCCAGCAGCTTGCCCCCTGGGCCCCAGCATTTT
17	TRBJ1-1	.	TRBD1	TRBV27	CASSTRDRGLMNTEAFF	TGTGCCAGCAGTACCCGGGACAGGGGGCTCATGAACACTGAAGCTTTCTTT
13	TRBJ2-7	.	.	TRBV5-6	CASSLNRAYEQYF	TGTGCCAGCAGCTTAAACCGTGCCTACGAGCAGTACTTC
15	TRBJ2-7	.	TRBD1	TRBV10-3	CAISAGTGGSYEQYF	TGTGCCATCAGTGCCGGGACAGGGGGATCCTACGAGCAGTACTTC
14	TRBJ1-3	.	.	TRBV6-6	CASSETGSGNTIYF	TGTGCCAGCAGTGAGACAGGCTCTGGAAACACCATATATTTT
15	TRBJ2-7	.	TRBD1	TRBV19	CASSIDGDRGYEQYF	TGTGCCAGTAGTATAGATGGAGACAGGGGCTACGAGCAGTACTTC
14	TRBJ2-3	.	.	TRBV19	CASSIQGITDTQYF	TGTGCCAGTAGTATTCAGGGGATCACAGATACGCAGTATTTT
13	TRBJ2-7	.	.	TRBV3-1/TRBV3-2	CASSRGQYYEQYF	TGTGCCAGCAGCCGCGGACAGTACTACGAGCAGTACTTC
15	TRBJ1-2	.	TRBD1	TRBV2	CASNRDRGVNYGYTF	TGTGCCAGCAACCGGGACAGGGGTGTTAACTATGGCTACACCTTC
16	TRBJ1-2	.	.	TRBV4-2	CASLGNQGDHPWIPLF	TGTGCCAGTCTCGGGAACCAGGGAGACCATCCGTGGATCCCACTTTTC
15	TRBJ2-2	.	.	TRBV28	CASSFGRENTGELFF	TGTGCCAGCAGTTTCGGCAGGGAGAACACCGGGGAGCTGTTTTTT
14	TRBJ1-2	.	.	TRBV28	CASSAQVSAYGYTF	TGTGCCAGCAGTGCTCAGGTCTCCGCCTATGGCTACACCTTC
15	TRBJ2-7	.	.	TRBV3-1/TRBV3-2	CASSQTDGASYEQYF	TGTGCCAGCAGCCAAACTGACGGGGCTTCCTACGAGCAGTACTTC
15	TRBJ1-5	.	.	TRBV15	CATSSFELQGQPQHF	TGTGCCACCAGCAGTTTCGAGCTTCAAGGGCAGCCCCAGCATTTT
14	TRBJ2-3	.	.	TRBV6-5	CASSYKLGTDTQYF	TGTGCCAGCAGTTATAAGCTTGGCACAGATACGCAGTATTTT
15	TRBJ2-7	.	TRBD2	TRBV28	CASSLTSGSTYEQYF	TGTGCCAGCAGTTTAACTAGCGGGAGTACCTACGAGCAGTACTTC
14	TRBJ1-1	few	.	TRBV29-1	CSVRGAGVNTEAFF	TGCAGCGTCCGAGGGGCGGGGGTGAACACTGAAGCTTTCTTT
14	TRBJ1-5	.	.	TRBV24-1	CATSDWNTNQPQHF	TGTGCCACCAGTGATTGGAACACCAATCAGCCCCAGCATTTT
14	TRBJ2-1	.	.	TRBV4-3	CASSQGEGFYEQFF	TGCGCCAGCAGCCAAGGAGAGGGCTTCTATGAGCAGTTCTTC
11	TRBJ1-3	.	.	TRBV29-1	CSVWEGNTIYF	TGCAGCGTTTGGGAGGGAAACACCATATATTTT
15	TRBJ1-6	.	TRBD1	TRBV6-5	CASSYRTGENSPLHF	TGTGCCAGCAGTTACCGGACAGGGGAGAATTCACCCCTCCACTTT
13	TRBJ2-5	.	TRBD1	TRBV11-3	CASSRGTGETQYF	TGTGCCAGCAGCCGCGGGACAGGGGAGACCCAGTACTTC
14	TRBJ1-2	.	.	TRBV6-6	CASSYGDNADGYTF	TGTGCCAGCAGTTACGGGGACAATGCGGATGGCTACACCTTC
12	TRBJ2-3	.	.	TRBV5-4	CASSLGEQTQYF	TGTGCCAGCAGCTTGGGGGAGCAGACGCAGTATTTT
14	TRBJ2-3	.	TRBD2	TRBV11-2	CASSLVLAADTQYF	TGTGCCAGCAGCTTAGTACTAGCGGCAGATACGCAGTATTTT
15	TRBJ1-1	.	.	TRBV5-5	CASSLSTQMNTEAFF	TGTGCCAGCAGCTTGTCGACACAGATGAACACTGAAGCTTTCTTT
14	TRBJ2-2	.	.	TRBV10-2	CASMGGAGEGELFF	TGCGCCAGCATGGGGGGGGCAGGTGAAGGGGAGCTGTTTTTT
19	TRBJ2-1	.	.	TRBV7-9	CASSDSGGGRHASYNEQFF	TGTGCCAGCAGCGATTCCGGAGGGGGGAGGCACGCGTCCTACAATGAGCAGTTCTTC
19	TRBJ1-6	.	TRBD1	TRBV6-1	CASSGATGGAGFRNSPLHF	TGTGCCAGCAGTGGAGCCACAGGGGGCGCCGGGTTTCGTAATTCACCCCTCCACTTT
14	TRBJ2-7	.	TRBD1	TRBV5-6	CASSPPGQFYEQYF	TGTGCCAGCTCCCCTCCGGGACAGTTTTACGAGCAGTACTTC
11	TRBJ2-1	.	.	TRBV6-4	CASSARGEQFF	TGTGCCAGCAGTGCTAGGGGTGAGCAGTTCTTC
17	TRBJ2-1	.	TRBD1	TRBV29-1	CSVSEPFPGQAYNEQFF	TGCAGCGTGAGCGAACCTTTCCCGGGACAGGCCTACAATGAGCAGTTCTTC
16	TRBJ2-3	.	.	TRBV5-8	CASSLEHRTSTDTQYF	TGTGCCAGCAGCTTGGAACACCGAACTAGCACAGATACGCAGTATTTT
15	TRBJ2-1	many	TRBD2	TRBV10-2	CASKQTSGNYNEQFF	TGCGCCAGCAAACAGACTAGCGGAAATTACAATGAGCAGTTCTTC
14	TRBJ2-7	once	.	TRBV5-6	CASESGQGAYEQYF	TGTGCCAGCGAGAGCGGGCAGGGGGCCTACGAGCAGTACTTC
20	TRBJ2-7	.	TRBD2	TRBV5-1	CASSPWGSGGTSGLTYEQYF	TGCGCCAGCAGCCCTTGGGGTTCGGGAGGGACTAGCGGTCTCACCTACGAGCAGTACTTC
15	TRBJ2-3	.	TRBD2	TRBV7-2	CASSSQTSGGDTQYF	TGTGCCAGCAGCTCCCAGACTAGCGGGGGAGATACGCAGTATTTT
13	TRBJ1-1	.	.	TRBV27	CASSSWDIPEAFF	TGTGCCAGCAGTTCGTGGGACATCCCTGAAGCTTTCTTT
13	TRBJ2-5	once	.	TRBV5-6	CASSLGRAGTQYF	TGTGCCAGCAGCTTGGGGAGGGCGGGGACCCAGTACTTC
13	TRBJ1-2	.	.	TRBV9	CASSVDENYGYTF	TGTGCCAGCAGCGTAGATGAGAACTATGGCTACACCTTC
15	TRBJ2-1	.	.	TRBV3-1/TRBV3-2	CASSQERVSGNEQFF	TGTGCCAGCAGCCAAGAAAGGGTGTCGGGCAATGAGCAGTTCTTC